A single sample gave rise to the 30 T cell receptor beta chains below, sequenced in a study of blood T cells in healthy people across ages. Primers used in a second PCR of about 6 to 11 cycles were a sample-barcoded 5' primer and a J-beta primer mix. TCRdb reprocessed the 5' RACE reads with MiXCR, giving one entry per CDR3 protein. The sample yields about 1.7 million distinct CDR3 sequences, 28% seen once. The source material was blood. Every receptor here comes from a woman under 40 in good health.

The table lists this clonotype with a few counts. The chain is built from TRBV18 and TRBJ2-7; perhaps D is TRBD1 or TRBD2 (5 bases each). Trimming took 1 base from V and 4 from J, leaving 11 bases between them. Germline loops: CDR1 KGHSH, CDR2 LQKENI. This CDR3 region has 14 residues. Written as DNA, the CDR3 is TGTGCCAGCTCACCACGAGGGAACAGGTACGAGCAGTACTTC. This translates into CASSPRGNRYEQYF.

About this clonotype itself: This may stem from a read error, because a much larger clone lies one nucleotide away. The V and J genes are TRBV12-3 or TRBV12-4 and TRBJ2-6; D is unclear. Trimming removed 3 bases at V and 6 bases at J, with 12 bases between. CDR3 length equals 15 residues. Here the CDR3 DNA reads TGTGCCAGCAGTTTGATCTCTGGGGAGGCCAACGTCCTGACTTTC. Its protein product is CASSLISGEANVLTF.

The gene calls are TRBV6-5 and TRBJ1-4; 10 bases line up with TRBD1. The CDR3 extends over 16 amino acids. Trimming cost V 4 bases and J 7 bases; bases outside gene matches: 9. The germline V gene has CDR1 MNHEY and CDR2 SVGAGI. The CDR3 here is CASSSERQGAFEKLFF. The CDR3, as DNA: TGTGCCAGCAGTTCCGAACGACAGGGGGCTTTTGAAAAACTGTTTTTT.

The rearrangement uses TRBV9 and TRBJ2-1; weak D call: TRBD1 (5 bases). The CDR3 spans 12 residues. CDR1 is SGDLS and CDR2 is YYNGEE in the germline V gene. The germline V and J ends were trimmed by 3 bases and 8 bases, with 9 bases remaining between them. CDR3 residues: CASSATDYEQFF. The CDR3 nucleotides read TGTGCCAGCAGCGCGACAGACTATGAGCAGTTCTTC.

The gene calls are TRBV6-6 and TRBJ1-2; D uncertain. Germline V gene sequence: CDR1 MNHNY, CDR2 SVGAGI (reference sequence). The ends were cut back, 10 bases at V and 6 bases at J, with 15 bases in the middle. This CDR3 has 12 amino acids. The CDR3 nucleotides are TGTGCCACCCAGAGCTCCTTGGATGGCTACACCTTC. It translates to CATQSSLDGYTF.

This clonotype was seen more than once but under ten times. V usage is TRBV28 and J usage is TRBJ2-1, with D perhaps matching TRBD1 (7 bases). Germline CDR1 and CDR2: MDHEN and SYDVKM. The CDR3 consists of 14 residues. V lost 11 bases and J 0 bases, leaving 14 bases between the germline ends. CDR3 in amino acids: CAGTQGGSYNEQFF. CDR3 coding DNA: TGTGCCGGCACTCAGGGGGGCTCCTACAATGAGCAGTTCTTC.

The chain couples TRBV5-1 to TRBJ2-7, with 7 positions matching TRBD1. The CDR3 spans 17 residues. Germline V gives CDR1 SGHRS, CDR2 YFSETQ. The V segment lost 0 bases and the J segment 1 base; nucleotides outside the gene matches: 10. Written as DNA, the CDR3 is TGCGCCAGCAGCTTGGCTCCACAGGGGACGCAGTCCTACGAGCAGTACTTC. Amino acid sequence: CASSLAPQGTQSYEQYF.

This clonotype appeared a few times. V is TRBV20-1 and J is TRBJ1-2; TRBD1 aligns across 8 bases. This CDR3 has 13 residues. Germline-derived CDR1 and CDR2 are DFQATT and SNEGSKA (reference sequence). Unmatched junction bases numbered 6, after V lost 3 bases and J lost 6 bases. The DNA of the CDR3 is TGCAGTGCTAGTCGACAGGGGAGGGATGGCTACACCTTC. It specifies CSASRQGRDGYTF.

With respect to this clonotype: This may come from a read error, since a much larger clone is one base off. The chain couples TRBV5-1 to TRBJ2-3; D gene unclear. Trimming shortened V by 6 bases and J by 5 bases, and 13 bases separated the two germline ends. The V gene's germline CDR1 is SGHRS and CDR2 YFSETQ. This CDR3 is built from 13 residues. CDR3 sequence (DNA): TGCGCCAGCACTCCTTGTCAGGAAGATACGCAGTATTTT. Protein sequence: CASTPCQEDTQYF.

This clonotype has only a few counts. The gene calls are TRBV3-1 and TRBJ1-2; possibly TRBD1 for D (6 bases). V was shortened by 2 bases and J by 3 bases, with 13 bases between the two germline ends. Germline V gene sequence: CDR1 LGHDT, CDR2 YNNKEL (reference sequence). The CDR3 contains 15 residues. The DNA for the CDR3 is TGTGCCAGCAGCCAACGGGGGGCCAATGACTATGGCTACACCTTC. Translating it yields CASSQRGANDYGYTF. The full variable domain, its missing parts supplied by reference TRBV3-1 and TRBJ1-2, is DTAVSQTPKYLVTQMGNDKSIKCEQNLGHDTMYWYKQDSKKFLKIMFSYNNKELIINETVPNRFSPKSPDKAHLNLHINSLELGDSAVYFCASSQRGANDYGYTFGSGTRLTVV.

A remark on this clonotype: A read error is possible here, since a much larger clone lies one base away. The chain is built from TRBV29-1 and TRBJ1-2; 8 bases line up with TRBD1. In germline, CDR1 is SQVTM, CDR2 ANQGSEA. CDR3 length equals 12 residues. The CDR3 spells CSVTGGNYDYTF. CDR3 in DNA: TGCAGCGTCACAGGGGGGAACTATGACTACACCTTC.

The rearrangement links TRBV11-1 to TRBJ2-4; D is undetermined. The CDR3 is made up of 13 amino acids. The germline V gene encodes CDR1 SGHAT and CDR2 FQDESV (reference sequence). Between the trimmed V and J ends, which lost 8 bases and 13 bases, there was a span of 21 bases. The CDR3 DNA sequence: TGTGCCAGCGTCGATAAAACCTACAATGAGCAGTACTTC. It encodes CASVDKTYNEQYF.

For this clonotype: A read error may produce the germline difference seen at one junction end. This chain joins TRBV29-1 and TRBJ2-2, with TRBD2 matching over 7 bases. CDR1 is SQVTM and CDR2 is ANQGSEA in the germline V gene. The CDR3 length is 14 residues. The CDR3 loop reads CNVQGRGDTGELFF. The CDR3 coding sequence is TGCAACGTTCAAGGGAGGGGAGACACCGGGGAGCTGTTTTTT.

To note about this clonotype: Being one base from a much bigger clone, this may be a read error. The V and J genes are TRBV27 and TRBJ2-7; tentatively, D is TRBD1 (5 bases). TRBJ2-5 matches the DNA end more closely, so the J call is doubtful. CDR3 length: 15 residues. Germline-derived CDR1 and CDR2 are MNHEY and SMNVEV (reference sequence). The CDR3 sequence: CASSLFRTPQGTQYF. The DNA for the CDR3 is TGTGCCAGCAGTTTATTTCGGACACCTCAAGGGACCCAGTACTTC.

The chain recombines TRBV3-1 with TRBJ1-1, with D perhaps matching TRBD1 (5 bases). V gave up 5 bases and J gave up 4 bases, with 17 bases separating them. The CDR3 has 15 amino acids. From germline, CDR1 is LGHDT and CDR2 YNNKEL (reference sequence). The CDR3: CASSSGLEGTTEAFF. The DNA for the CDR3 is TGTGCCAGCAGCAGCGGGCTGGAGGGGACCACTGAAGCTTTCTTT.

This clonotype was recorded at least ten times. The genes are TRBV4-1 and TRBJ2-7; 7 positions match TRBD1. The germline CDR1 and CDR2 sequences are MGHRA and YSYEKL. With 3 bases clipped from V and 4 bases from J, the junction kept 12 bases outside the gene matches. The CDR3 is 16 amino acids. The CDR3 DNA reads TGCGCCAGCAGCCACCTTAACCTACAGGGGTGGTACGAGCAGTACTTC. It codes for CASSHLNLQGWYEQYF.

This clonotype was recorded a few times. It may be a read error: a sequence one base away is much more abundant. The chain has TRBV20-1 and TRBJ2-5, with D unclear. In germline, CDR1 is DFQATT, CDR2 SNEGSKA (reference sequence). The CDR3 loop spans 11 amino acids. As DNA, the CDR3 is TGCAGTGCCCGAAAGGTAGAGGCCCAGTACTTC. Protein: CSARKVEAQYF.

This chain links TRBV7-2 with TRBJ2-3, with 11 positions matching TRBD2. This CDR3 is 17 amino acids long. Trimming cost V 4 bases and J 7 bases; bases outside gene matches: 13. Germline assignment: CDR1 SGHTA and CDR2 FQGNSA. As DNA, the CDR3 is TGTGCCAGCAGCTGGGGCACTAGCGGGGGCGGTTTAAATACGCAGTATTTT. This encodes CASSWGTSGGGLNTQYF.

The V call is TRBV20-1, the J call TRBJ2-7; D uncertain. Trimming left V 1 base short and J 3 bases short, with 10 bases between. Germline V gene sequence: CDR1 DFQATT, CDR2 SNEGSKA (reference sequence). The CDR3 is 13 amino acids. The CDR3 sequence is CSARVLGVYEQYF. The CDR3 DNA sequence: TGCAGTGCTAGAGTTCTTGGAGTCTACGAGCAGTACTTC.

This clonotype occurred once. J is TRBJ1-3 and V is TRBV15; no firm D call. The germline V and J ends were trimmed by 1 base and 4 bases, with 8 bases remaining between them. The CDR3 totals 14 residues. Germline V gives CDR1 LNHNV, CDR2 YYDKDF (reference sequence). The CDR3 protein is CATSRAPEGNTIYF. CDR3 sequence (DNA): TGTGCCACCAGCAGAGCACCGGAAGGAAACACCATATATTTT.

This chain joins TRBV7-2 and TRBJ2-2; D is uncertain. Trimming cost V 7 bases and J 7 bases, with 13 bases left between them. Germline V gene data show CDR1 as SGHTA and CDR2 as FQGNSA. This CDR3 comprises 13 residues. For the CDR3, the DNA is TGTGCCAGCACGTTCTATGGGGACGGGGAGCTGTTTTTT. Translated: CASTFYGDGELFF.

This clonotype was recorded many times. This chain joins TRBV5-1 and TRBJ1-2; 7 bases are shared with TRBD1. Germline trimming cut 3 bases from V and 6 bases from J; bases unmatched to any gene: 2. This CDR3 contains 12 residues. CDR1 and CDR2 from the germline V gene are SGHRS and YFSETQ. The CDR3 DNA sequence: TGCGCCAGCAGCTCGGACAGGAATGGCTACACCTTC. The encoded protein is CASSSDRNGYTF.

Concerning this clonotype itself: A much larger clone differs by one base, so this may be a read error. The chain is built from TRBV6-1 and TRBJ2-1, with D tentatively TRBD1 (5 bases). Germline V gene lookup returns CDR1 MNHNS and CDR2 SASEGT. V was clipped by 6 bases and J by 4 bases, with 13 bases between them. The length of the CDR3 is 14 residues. This CDR3 is CASRKQQAYNEQFF. The CDR3 region has the DNA TGTGCCAGCAGGAAGCAACAGGCGTACAATGAGCAGTTCTTC.

The DNA for the CDR3 is TGCAGTGCTAGAGGGGCAGGGGGGTCCTACGAGCAGTACTTC. Translation: CSARGAGGSYEQYF. V usage is TRBV20-1 and J usage is TRBJ2-7; possibly TRBD1 for D (7 bases). V dropped 1 base and J dropped 1 base, with 11 bases sitting between them. Germline lookup yields CDR1 DFQATT and CDR2 SNEGSKA (reference sequence). The CDR3 contains 14 residues.

The V call is TRBV28, the J call TRBJ1-5, with D possibly matching TRBD1 (6 bases). Germline V CDR1 and CDR2: MDHEN, SYDVKM. The length of the CDR3 is 19 residues. The V gene lost 2 bases and the J gene lost 6 bases, with 26 bases spanning the gap. In DNA form, the CDR3 reads TGTGCCAGCAGTTTAAGTGTGGATGGGGGGCCTCCTAGGGGTCAGCCCCAGCATTTT. It yields the protein CASSLSVDGGPPRGQPQHF.

This clonotype was detected a few times. The rearrangement uses TRBV28 and TRBJ2-5, with D perhaps matching TRBD1 or TRBD2 (5 bases each). Germline loops: CDR1 MDHEN, CDR2 SYDVKM. V was trimmed by 3 bases and J by 1 base, leaving 9 bases between them. This CDR3 is built from 14 residues. Here the CDR3 DNA reads TGTGCCAGCAGTTTTTGGGGGATCCAAGAGACCCAGTACTTC. It specifies CASSFWGIQETQYF.

This clonotype turned up a few times. At one boundary the junction diverges from the germline segment, which might be a read error. The V and J genes are TRBV7-9 and TRBJ2-1, with 10 positions matching TRBD2. Per the germline V gene, CDR1 is SEHNR and CDR2 is FQNEAQ (reference sequence). CDR3 length: 15 amino acids. The CDR3 loop reads CASSPLAGGYNDQFF. The CDR3 DNA reads TGTGCCAGCAGCCCCTTAGCGGGGGGCTACAATGATCAGTTCTTC.

This chain joins TRBV5-1 and TRBJ2-2; 8 bases map to TRBD1. The V segment lost 4 bases and the J segment 1 base; nucleotides outside the gene matches: 12. Germline V gene data show CDR1 as SGHRS and CDR2 as YFSETQ. The CDR3 sequence is 18 residues long. The CDR3 reads CASSPRGQGRGNTGELFF. The CDR3 bases are TGCGCCAGCAGCCCCCGCGGACAGGGAAGGGGGAACACCGGGGAGCTGTTTTTT.

This clonotype was recorded a few times. The rearrangement uses TRBV4-3 and TRBJ2-1; D is unclear. Germline loops: CDR1 LGHNA, CDR2 YSLEER. The CDR3 has 16 residues. Trimming cost V 0 bases and J 3 bases, with 12 bases left between them. CDR3 in amino acids: CASSQEARGYYNEQFF. CDR3 bases: TGCGCCAGCAGCCAAGAAGCACGAGGCTACTACAATGAGCAGTTCTTC.

There are a few counts of this clonotype. This chain uses TRBV20-1 with TRBJ2-5; D is uncertain. This CDR3 has 13 amino acids. Germline assignment: CDR1 DFQATT and CDR2 SNEGSKA (reference sequence). Trimming left V 2 bases short and J 5 bases short, with 12 bases between. CDR3 DNA sequence: TGCAGTGCTAGATTAGGAACCGAGGAGACCCAGTACTTC. This codes for CSARLGTEETQYF.